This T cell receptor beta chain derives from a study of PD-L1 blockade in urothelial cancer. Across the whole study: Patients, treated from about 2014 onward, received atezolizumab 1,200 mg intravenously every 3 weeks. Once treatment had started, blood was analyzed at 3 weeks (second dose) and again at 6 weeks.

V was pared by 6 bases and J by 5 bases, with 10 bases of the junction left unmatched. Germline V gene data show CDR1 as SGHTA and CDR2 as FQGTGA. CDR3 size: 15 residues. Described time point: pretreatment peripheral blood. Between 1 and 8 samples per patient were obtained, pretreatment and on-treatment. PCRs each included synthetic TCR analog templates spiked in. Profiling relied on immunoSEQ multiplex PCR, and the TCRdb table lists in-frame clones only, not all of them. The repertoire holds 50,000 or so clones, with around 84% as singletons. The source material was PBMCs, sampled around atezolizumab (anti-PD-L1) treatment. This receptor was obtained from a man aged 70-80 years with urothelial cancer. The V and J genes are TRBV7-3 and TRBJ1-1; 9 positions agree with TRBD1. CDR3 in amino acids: CASSRTGESNTEAFF. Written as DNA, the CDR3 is TGTGCCAGCAGTCGGACAGGGGAGTCCAATACTGAAGCTTTCTTT.